This passage covers 11 T cell receptor beta chains from one sample sequenced in a study of blood T cell repertoires in COVID-19. Some clones are missing from TCRdb's copy, which holds only in-frame ones; the method was immunoSEQ multiplex PCR. The sample has about 150,000 clones, 84% seen once; the top ten hold roughly 9.8%. Sequenced sample: peripheral blood. The receptors stem from a woman aged 50 to 65 with acute or convalescent COVID-19.

In this sample, this clone turned up once. The rearrangement links TRBV6-4 to TRBJ2-7; tentative D call: TRBD1 (6 bases). With 5 bases removed from V and 6 bases from J, the gap between germline ends came to 14 bases. The CDR3 is 13 amino acids. Germline CDR1 reads MRHNA; CDR2 reads SNTAGT. The CDR3 loop reads CASSSQGFREQYF. DNA of the CDR3: TGTGCCAGCAGTTCACAGGGATTTCGCGAGCAGTACTTC.

This clone was counted a few times. This chain uses TRBV19 with TRBJ1-5; TRBD1 agrees at 10 bases. Unmatched junction bases numbered 5, after V lost 2 bases and J lost 4 bases. CDR3 length: 16 amino acids. Germline assignment: CDR1 LNHDA and CDR2 SQIVND (reference sequence). This CDR3 reads CASSIPGQGRNQPQHF. CDR3 DNA sequence: TGTGCCAGTAGTATACCGGGACAGGGGCGAAATCAGCCCCAGCATTTT.

This chain links TRBV4-3 with TRBJ2-7; D possibly corresponds to TRBD1 (6 bases). Trimming removed 3 bases from V and 7 bases from J, with 13 bases in between. There are 13 residues in the CDR3. Germline CDR1 LGHNA, CDR2 YSLEER. For the CDR3, the DNA is TGCGCCAGCAGCCAGCAGGGGTTTCGGGAGCAGTACTTC. This translates into CASSQQGFREQYF.

This clone was seen more than once but under ten times. The identical CDR3 is also encoded by other nucleotide sequences in the sample. The CDR3 nucleotides read TGTGCCAGCAGCCAAGTCGGAGGCTCCCAGTACTTC. Translating gives CASSQVGGSQYF. The chain carries TRBV3-1 (or the pseudogene TRBV3-2) and TRBJ2-5; a possible D gene is TRBD2 (5 bases). V was trimmed by 1 base and J by 9 bases, leaving 9 bases between them. Germline CDR1 LGHDT, CDR2 YNNKEL (reference sequence). This CDR3 comprises 12 residues.

The rearrangement joins TRBV13 to TRBJ2-3, with 13 nucleotides matching TRBD2. The germline V gene encodes CDR1 PRHDT and CDR2 FYEKMQ (reference sequence). This CDR3 has 14 residues. V shed 5 bases, J shed 8 bases, and the junction held 4 bases outside the gene matches. The CDR3 DNA follows: TGTGCCAGCAGCCCCCGGACTAGCGGGGGTACGCAGTATTTT. The encoded protein is CASSPRTSGGTQYF.

V usage is TRBV6-5 and J usage is TRBJ2-3; 8 bases fit TRBD1. The germline V gene has CDR1 MNHEY and CDR2 SVGAGI. J was trimmed by 3 bases and V by 6 bases; bases with no gene match: 5. The CDR3 extends over 14 amino acids. The CDR3 DNA is TGTGCCAGCAGATCTACAGGGGGAACAGATACGCAGTATTTT. Amino acid sequence: CASRSTGGTDTQYF.

The V and J genes are TRBV27 and TRBJ2-5; D perhaps matches TRBD2 (6 bases). CDR1 and CDR2 from the germline V gene are MNHEY and SMNVEV (reference sequence). V lost 3 bases and J 5 bases, leaving 13 bases between the germline ends. CDR3 length equals 14 residues. CDR3 sequence: CASSLSGEVETQYF. The CDR3 region has the DNA TGTGCCAGCAGTTTGTCGGGAGAGGTCGAGACCCAGTACTTC.

The chain couples TRBV19 to TRBJ2-5, with D tentatively TRBD1 (6 bases). The V gene lost 3 bases and the J gene lost 3 bases, with 8 bases spanning the gap. Germline CDR1 LNHDA, CDR2 SQIVND (reference sequence). The CDR3 contains 13 residues. As DNA, the CDR3 is TGTGCCAGTAGTATGGGGACAAAAGAGACCCAGTACTTC. It encodes CASSMGTKETQYF.

This chain uses TRBV6-5 with TRBJ2-1; TRBD2 is a possible D gene (6 bases). The CDR3 spans 14 residues. CDR1 MNHEY and CDR2 SVGAGI come from the germline V gene. Trimming removed 6 bases at V and 1 base at J, with 10 bases between. CDR3 protein: CASRQGTSYNEQFF. CDR3 DNA sequence: TGTGCCAGCAGACAAGGGACTTCCTACAATGAGCAGTTCTTC.

This clone was picked up a small number of times. This chain links TRBV2 with TRBJ1-2; D may be TRBD1 (5 bases). The CDR3 sequence is 13 residues long. Trimming cost V 4 bases and J 7 bases, with 13 bases left between them. Germline assignment: CDR1 SNHLY and CDR2 FYNNEI. CDR3 DNA sequence: TGTGCCAGCAGTGGAAGGCAGGGTCGTGGCTACACCTTC. Encoded protein: CASSGRQGRGYTF.

The chain employs TRBV28 and TRBJ1-5, with 8 bases aligning to TRBD1. Germline assignment: CDR1 MDHEN and CDR2 SYDVKM. J was trimmed by 5 bases and V by 4 bases; bases with no gene match: 13. This CDR3 contains 17 residues. CDR3 amino acids: CASSSSGRGQLYQPQHF. The CDR3 bases are TGTGCCAGCAGTTCCTCGGGCAGGGGGCAACTCTATCAGCCCCAGCATTTT. Based on the CDR3 plus reference TRBV28 and TRBJ1-5, the full variable domain is DVKVTQSSRYLVKRTGEKVFLECVQDMDHENMFWYRQDPGLGLRLIYFSYDVKMKEKGDIPEGYSVSREKKERFSLILESASTNQTSMYLCASSSSGRGQLYQPQHFGDGTRLSIL.